The 9 T cell receptor beta chains below come from one sample, sequenced in a study of T cells expressing NK-cell markers. TCRdb re-called the 5' RACE reads and gives one entry per CDR3 protein, without DNA. The sample table includes about 300,000 distinct CDR3 sequences. Source material: blood T cells: a sorted CD56 or NKG2C T cell subset, CD4+ or CD8+ T cells, or bulk PBMC T cells (not recorded which). The receptors here all came from a woman between 18 and 70 years old in good health.

The chain carries TRBV5-5 and TRBJ1-1; TCRdb picks TRBD1, but there is no DNA to check that call. Per germline, CDR1 SGHKS and CDR2 YYEKEE (reference sequence). CDR3 length: 15 amino acids. The CDR3 protein is CASSLGGTGRTEAFF.

The chain employs TRBV19 and TRBJ1-2. This CDR3 is built from 11 residues. Germline-derived CDR1 and CDR2 are LNHDA and SQIVND (reference sequence). The CDR3 loop reads CASIRGYGYTF.

V and J are TRBV7-3 and TRBJ2-2; TCRdb indicates TRBD2, and absent DNA this call remains unverified. The germline V gene encodes CDR1 SGHTA and CDR2 FQGTGA. This CDR3 has 13 amino acids. CDR3 in amino acids: CASSPRPSGELFF.

The rearrangement uses TRBV7-2 and TRBJ1-1; there is no DNA to check the TCRdb D call of TRBD1. Germline CDR1 and CDR2: SGHTA and FQGNSA. The CDR3 loop spans 14 amino acids. The CDR3 here is CASSLRGEHTEAFF.

V is TRBV4-2 and J is TRBJ2-3. The CDR3 length is 15 residues. Germline V gene data show CDR1 as LGHNA and CDR2 as YNFKEQ. The CDR3 loop reads CASSQDPADTDTQYF.

CDR3 protein: CARGRIKDTQYF. V and J are TRBV30 and TRBJ2-3. There are 12 residues in the CDR3. Germline values: CDR1 GTSNPN, CDR2 SVGIG (reference sequence).

The gene calls are TRBV7-2 and TRBJ1-3; no DNA is available, so the TRBD1 call from TCRdb remains unchecked. The CDR3 contains 16 residues. Germline values: CDR1 SGHTA, CDR2 FQGNSA. CDR3 sequence: CASSLAGAGHGNTIYF.

This rearrangement joins TRBV12-3 or TRBV12-4 to TRBJ2-3; TCRdb outputs TRBD1, but without DNA this stays unchecked. The CDR3 totals 15 residues. Here the CDR3 reads CASSYRDRRTDTQYF.

The rearrangement joins TRBV5-1 to TRBJ1-2; TCRdb gives TRBD1 as the D gene, but with no DNA this cannot be confirmed. The CDR3 totals 16 residues. Germline lookup yields CDR1 SGHRS and CDR2 YFSETQ. Here the CDR3 reads CASSPRQGAANYGYTF.